Shown below are 13 T cell receptor beta chains from a single sample sequenced in a study of cytomegalovirus exposure and HLA in healthy donors (dated by TCRdb to the late 2010s). The library was produced with the immunoSEQ multiplex PCR assay. For the multiplex PCR, a mixture combining 60 forward primers for TCR Vbeta segments and 13 reverse primers for TCR Jbeta segments was used. This immuneACCESS table, as held by TCRdb, lists in-frame sequences with V and J called but not all clones. Of the missing ones, under half trace to an unresolved V gene in checked studies; the others have no known cause. For this sample the table gives 90,000 to 120,000 clones, of which roughly 80% were detected only once. The ten largest clones add up to approximately 2.4% of the sample. The sequencing input was PBMCs. These receptors all come from a man aged 25-40 years in good health and CMV-seronegative.

V is TRBV9 and J is TRBJ1-2, with 9 positions matching TRBD1. V shed 2 bases and J 5 bases; nucleotides not matched to a gene: 1. The CDR3 sequence is 13 residues long. Germline assignment: CDR1 SGDLS and CDR2 YYNGEE. Here the CDR3 reads CASSVDRGYGYTF. CDR3 nucleotide sequence: TGTGCCAGCAGCGTGGACAGGGGATATGGCTACACCTTC.

The chain recombines TRBV6-1 with TRBJ1-2, with TRBD1 matching 7 bases. The CDR3 sequence is 15 residues long. Germline CDR1 reads MNHNS; CDR2 reads SASEGT. The V segment lost 5 bases and the J segment 2 bases; nucleotides outside the gene matches: 8. CDR3 region: CASSQRGRGNYGYTF. The CDR3 bases are TGTGCCAGCAGTCAAAGGGGCAGGGGGAACTATGGCTACACCTTC.

The genes are TRBV1 and TRBJ1-4. TRBV1 is a pseudogene locus. The CDR3 runs to 18 residues. DNA of the CDR3: TGCACCAGCAGCCAAGGTATTAGTGCCCCTACAACTAATGAAAAACTGTTTTTT. It translates to CTSSQGISAPTTNEKLFF.

In its sample, this clone was seen once. Because it lacks the conserved phenylalanine or tryptophan at the end, this CDR3 is likely a read error. The chain is built from TRBV9 and TRBJ2-3; D uncertain. Per the germline V gene, CDR1 is SGDLS and CDR2 is YYNGEE. The CDR3 loop spans 12 amino acids. The V end was cut by 2 bases, the J end by 3 bases, with 4 bases between. This CDR3 is CASSVRTDTQYV. Here the CDR3 DNA reads TGTGCCAGCAGCGTCAGAACAGATACGCAGTATGTT.

The rearrangement uses TRBV6-5 and TRBJ2-7, with 7 nucleotides matching TRBD2. CDR3 size: 15 residues. Trimming at V came to 3 bases and at J to 1 base, leaving 6 bases not matched to a gene. Germline V gene sequence: CDR1 MNHEY, CDR2 SVGAGI. CDR3 residues: CASSYSAGESYEQYF. As DNA, the CDR3 is TGTGCCAGCAGTTATTCCGCGGGGGAATCCTACGAGCAGTACTTC.

The gene calls are TRBV6-6 and TRBJ1-1, with D possibly TRBD1 on 6 matching bases. Trimming shortened V by 7 bases and J by 0 bases, and 18 bases separated the two germline ends. Looked up from germline, CDR1 is MNHNY and CDR2 is SVGAGI (reference sequence). The CDR3 is 16 residues long. The CDR3 DNA reads as TGTGCCAGCATCTGGGGGCGGCTGGAAGTGAACACTGAAGCTTTCTTT. Translating gives CASIWGRLEVNTEAFF.

V usage is TRBV10-2 and J usage is TRBJ1-6, with a possible D match to TRBD1 (5 bases). The CDR3 runs 14 residues. V lost 5 bases to trimming and J lost 7 bases, with 12 bases between them. In germline, CDR1 is WSHSY, CDR2 SAAADI. The CDR3 protein is CASSQGAGNSPLHF. Here the CDR3 DNA reads TGCGCCAGCAGTCAAGGGGCGGGGAATTCACCCCTCCACTTT.

The chain is built from TRBV19 and TRBJ1-6; TRBD1 agrees at 9 bases. V lost 11 bases to trimming and J lost 7 bases; unmatched junction nucleotides: 6. Looked up from germline, CDR1 is LNHDA and CDR2 is SQIVND (reference sequence). CDR3 length: 13 amino acids. The CDR3 loop reads CASSDRGNSPLHF. The CDR3 nucleotides read TGTGCCTCCTCGGACAGGGGAAATTCACCCCTCCACTTT.

The CDR3 DNA is TGTGCCAGCAGCGTAGAGGAGGGGCGAGAGACCCAGTACTTC. As protein: CASSVEEGRETQYF. The chain recombines TRBV9 with TRBJ2-5, with D possibly matching TRBD2 (6 bases). This CDR3 region has 14 residues. Trimming cost V 0 bases and J 4 bases, with 10 bases left between them. Germline V gene lookup returns CDR1 SGDLS and CDR2 YYNGEE.

This sequence joins TRBV14 and TRBJ2-3; 10 positions match TRBD2. J was trimmed by 7 bases and V by 2 bases; bases with no gene match: 3. Per the germline V gene, CDR1 is SGHDN and CDR2 is FVKESK. The CDR3 consists of 14 residues. The CDR3 bases are TGTGCCAGCAGCCAACTAGCGGGGGCAAATACGCAGTATTTT. It yields the protein CASSQLAGANTQYF.

The chain links TRBV11-2 to TRBJ1-4, with 7 bases lining up with TRBD1. This CDR3 is built from 15 residues. Looked up from germline, CDR1 is SGHAT and CDR2 is FQNNGV. The J segment lost 5 bases and the V segment lost 6 bases, leaving 9 bases of the junction unmatched. The CDR3 region is CASRRPGQKNEKLFF. Here the CDR3 DNA reads TGTGCCAGCAGACGACCGGGACAGAAAAATGAAAAACTGTTTTTT.

This chain joins TRBV11-2 and TRBJ1-1; D not resolved. Germline-derived CDR1 and CDR2 are SGHAT and FQNNGV. Deletions cut 5 bases from V and 0 bases from J, with 16 bases between. CDR3 length: 16 residues. CDR3 sequence: CASSLRRVKMNTEAFF. In nucleotides, the CDR3 is TGTGCCAGCAGCCTTAGGAGGGTTAAAATGAACACTGAAGCTTTCTTT. The whole variable domain, remainder taken from reference TRBV11-2 and TRBJ1-1, is EAGVAQSPRYKIIEKRQSVAFWCNPISGHATLYWYQQILGQGPKLLIQFQNNGVVDDSQLPKDRFSAERLKGVDSTLKIQPAKLEDSAVYLCASSLRRVKMNTEAFFGQGTRLTVV.

The chain recombines TRBV13 with TRBJ2-7, with TRBD2 matching 8 bases. This CDR3 is 16 amino acids long. J lost 2 bases, V lost 4 bases, and 10 bases had no gene match. The germline V gene encodes CDR1 PRHDT and CDR2 FYEKMQ (reference sequence). The CDR3 region is CASSSSGLGSPYEQYF. As DNA, the CDR3 is TGTGCCAGCAGCTCTAGCGGGCTAGGGTCCCCCTACGAGCAGTACTTC.